These 5 T cell receptor beta chains originate from one sample sequenced in a study of blood T cell repertoires in COVID-19. Here immunoSEQ multiplex PCR was the method, and the copy in TCRdb shows in-frame clones only, minus some. The table lists about 200,000 clones, around 80% of them singletons, with around 5.8% in the top ten. The sample was peripheral blood. These receptors were taken from a woman aged 70 to 79 with acute or convalescent COVID-19.

Worth noting for this clone: The junction does not match germline at one end; this may be a read error. V and J are TRBV2 and TRBJ1-2; D not resolved. This CDR3 is built from 13 residues. The germline CDR1 and CDR2 sequences are SNHLY and FYNNEI. CDR3 sequence (DNA): TGTGCCGGCAGCCTACTGGTGGACTATGGCTACACCTTC. Translated: CAGSLLVDYGYTF.

This chain joins TRBV5-1 and TRBJ1-3, with unresolved D. Germline V lookup: CDR1 SGHRS, CDR2 YFSETQ. V was clipped by 4 bases and J by 0 bases, with 11 bases between them. The CDR3 extends over 15 amino acids. The CDR3 sequence: CASSGSLGSGNTIYF. CDR3 bases: TGCGCCAGCAGCGGATCGCTAGGCTCTGGAAACACCATATATTTT.

The CDR3 spells CASSQGRGGETDTQYF. CDR3 bases: TGTGCCAGCAGCCAAGGTCGCGGAGGGGAAACAGATACGCAGTATTTT. This chain connects TRBV4-2 to TRBJ2-3; a possible D gene is TRBD2 (6 bases). This CDR3 spans 16 amino acids. CDR1 and CDR2 (germline): LGHNA, YNFKEQ. V was cut by 1 base and J by 3 bases, with 14 bases left in between.

The chain is built from TRBV10-1 and TRBJ1-2; a possible D gene is TRBD1 (5 bases). V was pared by 6 bases and J by 1 base, with 12 bases between. The CDR3 is made up of 14 amino acids. Looked up from germline, CDR1 is WNHNN and CDR2 is SYGVQD (reference sequence). CDR3 in amino acids: CASRASTVNYGYTF. DNA of the CDR3: TGCGCCAGCAGGGCCTCGACAGTTAACTATGGCTACACCTTC.

The chain couples TRBV6-6 to TRBJ1-2; D gene uncertain. Germline CDR1 and CDR2: MNHNY and SVGAGI (reference sequence). The CDR3 totals 13 residues. V lost 6 bases, J lost 7 bases, and 15 bases lay in between. The CDR3 region is CASRIEGLGGYTF. Written as DNA, the CDR3 is TGTGCCAGCAGGATAGAGGGCCTAGGTGGCTACACCTTC.